This T cell receptor (beta chain) appears in the sequencing data of a study of Graves' ophthalmopathy and Graves' hyperthyroidism. Overall study results and limits: From stable hyperthyroidism, ophthalmopathy was separated by a 13-signature model with 85% to 90% sensitivity and less than 83% specificity.

In this cohort's terms, stable hyperthyroidism meant no ophthalmopathy by 18 months of follow-up. Pregnancy or lactation, uncontrolled infections and other autoimmune diseases were grounds for excluding patients. Amplification of the TCR beta CDR3 regions used RNA transcripts (as template). In the first round, RT-PCR was carried out with HTBI primers, and a multiplex PCR formed the second round. TCRdb processed the multiplex PCR reads anew with MiXCR; each CDR3 protein has one entry. The sample holds about 380,000 distinct CDR3 sequences; about 16% are singletons and the top ten take about 7%. V lost 0 bases and J lost 7, with 10 bases in between. The CDR3 covers 14 residues. Germline assignment: CDR1 MGHRA and CDR2 YSYEKL. In its sample, this clonotype was seen many times. What it binds is unknown.

The chain couples TRBV4-1 to TRBJ1-5; D perhaps matches TRBD1 (6 bases). The material sequenced was peripheral blood. This sequence originates from a woman aged 18-35 years with stable Graves' hyperthyroidism. The CDR3 spells CASSQEGGGQPQHF. In DNA form, the CDR3 reads TGCGCCAGCAGCCAAGAAGGGGGGGGCCAGCCCCAGCATTTT.